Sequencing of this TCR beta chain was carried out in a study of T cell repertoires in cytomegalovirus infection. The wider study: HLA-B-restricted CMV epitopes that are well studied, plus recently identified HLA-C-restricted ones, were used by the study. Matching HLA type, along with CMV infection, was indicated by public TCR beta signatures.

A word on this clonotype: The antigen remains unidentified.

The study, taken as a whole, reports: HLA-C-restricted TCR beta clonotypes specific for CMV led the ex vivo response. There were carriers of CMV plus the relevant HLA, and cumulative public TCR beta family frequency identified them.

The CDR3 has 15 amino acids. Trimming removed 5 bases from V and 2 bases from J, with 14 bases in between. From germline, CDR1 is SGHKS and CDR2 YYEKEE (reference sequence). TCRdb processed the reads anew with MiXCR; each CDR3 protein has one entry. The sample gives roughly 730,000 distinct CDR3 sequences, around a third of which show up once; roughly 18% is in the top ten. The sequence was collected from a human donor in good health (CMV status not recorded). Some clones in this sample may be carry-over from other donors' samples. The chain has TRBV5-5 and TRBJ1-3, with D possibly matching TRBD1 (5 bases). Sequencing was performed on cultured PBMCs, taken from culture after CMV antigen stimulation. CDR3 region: CASRPGKGAGNTIYF. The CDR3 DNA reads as TGTGCCAGCAGGCCAGGGAAGGGCGCTGGAAACACCATATATTTT. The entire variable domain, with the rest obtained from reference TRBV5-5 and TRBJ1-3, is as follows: DAGVTQSPTHLIKTRGQQVTLRCSPISGHKSVSWYQQVLGQGPQFIFQYYEKEERGRGNFPDRFSARQFPNYSSELNVNALLLGDSALYLCASRPGKGAGNTIYFGEGSWLTVV.